One and the same sample provided the 7 T cell receptor beta chains below, sequenced in a study of post-analysis software for immune sequencing data (dated by TCRdb to the mid-2010s). The library was built by means of PCR. Instrument used: Illumina HiSeq 2500. Unique molecular identifiers were incorporated into TCR beta cDNA libraries to reduce PCR and sequencing biases. TCRdb passed the public sequencing reads through fastp at Q25 and MiXCR, retaining productive beta sequences. Rows are combined by CDR3 protein, so each entry shows the most common genes and DNA. In this sample the table shows fewer than 850,000 distinct CDR3 sequences, roughly 46% of which occur a single time. Roughly 4.9% of the sample comes from the top ten. What the research found in general, with its limitations: Four or five TRBV segments, including TRBV5-6, TRBV5-1 and TRBV20-1, were significantly more frequent in patients than controls.

Which antigens these TCRs recognize remains unknown. Specimen: blood. All receptors derive from a girl aged 5-17 years with multiple sclerosis.

This chain joins TRBV30 and TRBJ2-2, with D uncertain. The CDR3 spans 13 residues. Germline loops: CDR1 GTSNPN, CDR2 SVGIG (reference sequence). V was pared by 3 bases and J by 1 base, with 6 bases between. Here the CDR3 DNA reads TGTGCCTGGAGGTCCCGGAACACCGGGGAGCTGTTTTTT. It is translated as CAWRSRNTGELFF. The complete variable domain, with remaining parts taken from reference TRBV30 and TRBJ2-2, reads SQTIHQWPATLVQPVGSPLSLECTVEGTSNPNLYWYRQAAGRGLQLLFYSVGIGQISSEVPQNLSASRPQDRQFILSSKKLLLSDSGFYLCAWRSRNTGELFFGEGSRLTVL.

The chain employs TRBV6-2 or TRBV6-3 and TRBJ2-5; no firm D call. Germline CDR1 MNHEY, CDR2 SVGEGT. The CDR3 spans 13 residues. Trimming shortened V by 4 bases and J by 5 bases, and 11 bases separated the two germline ends. CDR3 DNA sequence: TGTGCCAGCAGTTGGACCACCCCCGAGACCCAGTACTTC. It encodes CASSWTTPETQYF.

The rearrangement joins TRBV14 to TRBJ2-7; a possible D gene is TRBD1 (5 bases). Germline V lookup: CDR1 SGHDN, CDR2 FVKESK. Trimming pared 0 bases from V and 6 bases from J, leaving 9 bases between. This CDR3 is 13 amino acids long. CDR3 region: CASSQDQGFEQYF. In nucleotides, the CDR3 is TGTGCCAGCAGCCAAGATCAGGGTTTCGAGCAGTACTTC. Looking up the rest from reference TRBV14 and TRBJ2-7 gives the full variable domain: EAGVTQFPSHSVIEKGQTVTLRCDPISGHDNLYWYRRVMGKEIKFLLHFVKESKQDESGMPNNRFLAERTGGTYSTLKVQPAELEDSGVYFCASSQDQGFEQYFGPGTRLTVT.

This clonotype was seen a handful of times. This sequence joins TRBV13 and TRBJ2-1; tentatively, D is TRBD2 (5 bases). V lost 4 bases and J lost 9, with 22 bases in between. This CDR3 comprises 16 residues. Germline V gives CDR1 PRHDT, CDR2 FYEKMQ (reference sequence). CDR3 loop: CASSSTSLPHRGEQFF. CDR3 nucleotides: TGTGCCAGCAGCTCTACAAGCCTCCCCCATCGGGGTGAGCAGTTCTTC.

V gene TRBV29-1 combines with J gene TRBJ2-3, with D maybe TRBD2 (6 bases). The V gene lost 8 bases and the J gene lost 5 bases, with 20 bases spanning the gap. Germline lookup yields CDR1 SQVTM and CDR2 ANQGSEA. This CDR3 has 14 amino acids. In DNA form, the CDR3 reads TGCAGCTTTGGCCGTCGGCTAGCGAGAGATACGCAGTATTTT. Protein product: CSFGRRLARDTQYF.

Note on this clonotype: A much larger clone differs by one base, so this may be a read error. This CDR3 reads CSAPLLNKGRGETQYF. The DNA for the CDR3 is TGCAGTGCTCCGCTCTTAAACAAGGGGCGGGGAGAGACCCAGTACTTC. This chain connects TRBV20-1 to TRBJ2-5; perhaps TRBD2 as D (6 bases). Trimming cost V 5 bases and J 4 bases, with 23 bases left between them. Per the germline V gene, CDR1 is DFQATT and CDR2 is SNEGSKA (reference sequence). The length of the CDR3 is 16 residues.

This clonotype has just a few counts. The chain combines TRBV10-3 with TRBJ2-7; 7 positions match TRBD1. V lost 2 bases to trimming and J lost 3 bases; unmatched junction nucleotides: 10. CDR3 length equals 16 residues. CDR1 is ENHRY and CDR2 is SYGVKD in the germline V gene. The DNA for the CDR3 is TGTGCCATCAGTGAGCTACTAGACAGGGTCAACTACGAGCAGTACTTC. It specifies CAISELLDRVNYEQYF.